A selection of T cell receptor beta chains follows, all from one sample in a study of blood T cell repertoires in COVID-19. Only in-frame clones appear in the TCRdb table, and some are missing; sequencing was by immunoSEQ multiplex PCR. Of about 190,000 clones in the sample, roughly 80% were seen once. Material: peripheral blood. All receptors come from a woman aged 55-69 years with COVID-19, enrolled during active disease. Each CDR3 is given with its conserved first and last residue. A D gene is named only where the DNA matches it firmly. Size tells how often a clone was seen (once, few, many) or the class of an expanded clone, and some rows leave it out.

J | V | size | length | D | DNA | CDR3
TRBJ1-2 | TRBV5-6 | NA | 15 | NA | TGTGCCAGCAGCTCCCGGGGAACGCTGAACTATGGCTACACCTTC | CASSSRGTLNYGYTF
TRBJ1-2 | TRBV14 | once | 14 | TRBD1 | TGTGCCAGCAGCCAAGAGGTTAGGGGGCATGGCTACACCTTC | CASSQEVRGHGYTF
TRBJ2-1 | TRBV7-9 | once | 15 | TRBD2 | TGTGCCAGCAGCTTACGTCCAGCGGGAGAACTTGAGCAGTTCTTC | CASSLRPAGELEQFF
TRBJ2-7 | TRBV10-2 | NA | 14 | NA | TGCGCCAGCAGTGAGCCTAGGAGGGGTGTCGAGCAGTACTTC | CASSEPRRGVEQYF
TRBJ1-2 | TRBV18 | NA | 14 | TRBD1 | TGTGCCAGCTCACCGTTGGACAGGGAGAATGGCTACACCTTC | CASSPLDRENGYTF
TRBJ2-1 | TRBV11-1 | NA | 15 | TRBD2 | TGTGCCAGCAGCTTGACTAGCGGACCCTACAATGAGCAGTTCTTC | CASSLTSGPYNEQFF
TRBJ1-2 | TRBV5-1 | once | 13 | NA | TGCGCCAGCAGCTTGGGCTCTCGGGATGGCTACACCTTC | CASSLGSRDGYTF
TRBJ1-1 | TRBV11-3 | NA | 13 | NA | TGTGCCAGCAGCGCGTCCACAGGGTTGGAGGCTTTCTTT | CASSASTGLEAFF
TRBJ2-7 | TRBV30 | NA | 13 | TRBD2 | TGTGCCTGGAGGGCTAGCGGGAGCTACGAGCAGTACTTC | CAWRASGSYEQYF
TRBJ2-3 | TRBV4-1 | NA | 14 | NA | TGCGCCAGCAGCCAAGAGGGACTCGAAGATACGCAGTATTTT | CASSQEGLEDTQYF
TRBJ1-2 | TRBV4-1 | NA | 13 | NA | TGCGCCAGCAGCCAAGTTGCGGGGGTAGGCTACACCTTC | CASSQVAGVGYTF
TRBJ2-1 | TRBV7-9 | once | 17 | TRBD2 | TGTGCCAGCAGCCCCCAAGTGGCGGGAGGGGCCTACAATGAGCAGTTCTTC | CASSPQVAGGAYNEQFF
TRBJ2-2 | TRBV11-3 | NA | 17 | TRBD2 | TGTGCCAGCAGCCCATCCCCGTGGGGGGGGTCGACCGGGGAGCTGTTTTTT | CASSPSPWGGSTGELFF
TRBJ2-1 | TRBV5-1 | NA | 14 | NA | TGCGCCAGCAGCCTCGGACAGGAGGGGGATGAGCAGTTCTTC | CASSLGQEGDEQFF
TRBJ2-3 | TRBV5-6 | NA | 15 | NA | TGTGCCAGCAGCTTGTTTCTACGAAGCACAGATACGCAGTATTTT | CASSLFLRSTDTQYF
TRBJ1-6 | TRBV7-6 | NA | 16 | TRBD1 | TGTGCCAGCAGCTTAGGTGGACAGGGACGGAATTCACCCCTCCACTTT | CASSLGGQGRNSPLHF
TRBJ1-2 | TRBV9 | few | 13 | NA | TGTGCCAGCAGCCTTGGAGGCGACTATGGCTACACCTTC | CASSLGGDYGYTF
TRBJ1-4 | TRBV6-1 | NA | 14 | NA | TGTGCCAGCAGTGTGGAGGAGTTGAATGAAAAACTGTTTTTT | CASSVEELNEKLFF
TRBJ1-2 | TRBV19 | few | 14 | NA | TGTGCCAGTAGTATCGCACAGGTTAACTATGGCTACACCTTC | CASSIAQVNYGYTF
TRBJ1-2 | TRBV7-2 | NA | 14 | TRBD1 | TGTGCCAGCAGCCTCACACAGGGGTCCTATGGCTACACCTTC | CASSLTQGSYGYTF
TRBJ2-2 | TRBV5-1 | NA | 18 | TRBD1 | TGCGCCAGCAGCTTGGACGGGACAGGGGGAGGGAACACCGGGGAGCTGTTTTTT | CASSLDGTGGGNTGELFF
TRBJ1-1 | TRBV12-3/TRBV12-4 | NA | 13 | TRBD1 | TGTGCCAGCACGGACAGGGTGAACACTGAAGCTTTCTTT | CASTDRVNTEAFF
TRBJ2-2 | TRBV27 | NA | 19 | TRBD2 | TGTGCCAGCAGTTCCGCGGGCGGGCCTAGCGGCGCGAACACCGGGGAGCTGTTTTTT | CASSSAGGPSGANTGELFF
TRBJ1-5 | TRBV6-6 | NA | 16 | NA | TGTGCCAGCAGTTCGTCCGGACAGCCTAGCAATCAGCCCCAGCATTTT | CASSSSGQPSNQPQHF
TRBJ2-1 | TRBV7-9 | NA | 16 | TRBD2 | TGTGCCAGCAGCCGCAGGACTAGCGGCCAGGACAATGAGCAGTTCTTC | CASSRRTSGQDNEQFF
TRBJ1-6 | TRBV19 | NA | 14 | NA | TGTGCCAGTAGTTACAGGCAATCTGATTCACCCCTCCACTTT | CASSYRQSDSPLHF
TRBJ1-2 | TRBV19 | NA | 12 | TRBD1 | TGTGCCAGTCGGACAGGGTCCTATGGCTACACCTTC | CASRTGSYGYTF
TRBJ1-2 | TRBV30 | NA | 15 | NA | TGTGCCGCCTCCACCTCAGGGCCAGCTATTCATGGCTACACCTTC | CAASTSGPAIHGYTF
TRBJ2-7 | TRBV3-1/TRBV3-2 | NA | 12 | TRBD1 | TGTGCCAGCAGCCCCGGGACAGGAGAGCAGTACTTC | CASSPGTGEQYF
TRBJ2-5 | TRBV10-3 | NA | 13 | TRBD1 | TGTGCCATCAGAGACAGGGCCACAGAGACCCAGTACTTC | CAIRDRATETQYF
TRBJ2-1 | TRBV5-8 | NA | 16 | TRBD2 | TGTGCCAGCAGCTGGGGAGCGGGGGTAGGATCGGGCGAGCAGTTCTTC | CASSWGAGVGSGEQFF
TRBJ1-1 | TRBV9 | few | 13 | NA | TGTGCCAGCAGCGTAGCGGGTAACACTGAAGCTTTCTTT | CASSVAGNTEAFF
TRBJ2-1 | TRBV4-3 | NA | 15 | TRBD2 | TGCGCCAGCAGCCAAGCGCTAGCGGGAGGCAGTGAGCAGTTCTTC | CASSQALAGGSEQFF
TRBJ2-3 | TRBV7-2 | NA | 16 | TRBD2 | TGTGCCAGCAGCCTTTACAGCGGGGGAAGCACAGATACGCAGTATTTT | CASSLYSGGSTDTQYF
TRBJ1-1 | TRBV11-3 | few | 14 | TRBD1 | TGTGCCAGCAGCTTAGGTACAGGGGCCACTGAAGCTTTCTTT | CASSLGTGATEAFF
TRBJ1-4 | TRBV3-1/TRBV3-2 | NA | 15 | NA | TGTGCCAGCAGCCAAAGTAGCAGGGCTAATGAAAAACTGTTTTTT | CASSQSSRANEKLFF
TRBJ1-3 | TRBV4-1 | NA | 17 | NA | TGCGCCAGCAGCTCTCGAAAGGGGGTAGGGTCTGGAAACACCATATATTTT | CASSSRKGVGSGNTIYF
TRBJ1-2 | TRBV13 | NA | 14 | NA | TGTGCCAGCAGCTTAGGCTCTACAGGGTGGGGCTACACCTTC | CASSLGSTGWGYTF
TRBJ1-2 | TRBV19 | NA | 16 | TRBD1 | TGTGCCAGTAGTACATACCGGGACAGCCTAAGCTATGGCTACACCTTC | CASSTYRDSLSYGYTF
TRBJ1-3 | TRBV18 | NA | 15 | NA | TGTGCCAGCTCACCACCGCCGGGGTCTGGAAACACCATATATTTT | CASSPPPGSGNTIYF
TRBJ2-7 | TRBV7-2 | NA | 16 | TRBD2 | TGTGCCAGCAGCTTGCCTTGGGGAGCGGGGCATAGCGAGCAGTACTTC | CASSLPWGAGHSEQYF
TRBJ2-2 | TRBV23-1 | NA | 15 | TRBD1 | TGCGCCAGCAGACAGGGACAGCCGAACACCGGGGAGCTGTTTTTT | CASRQGQPNTGELFF
TRBJ2-2 | TRBV7-6 | NA | 18 | TRBD2 | TGTGCCAGCAGCTTAGTCCCCCTAGCGGGGGACAACACCGGGGAGCTGTTTTTT | CASSLVPLAGDNTGELFF
TRBJ2-5 | TRBV28 | many | 14 | NA | TGTGCCAGCAGCCCGACACAAAAACAAGAGACCCAGTACTTC | CASSPTQKQETQYF
TRBJ1-3 | TRBV19 | NA | 14 | NA | TGTGCCAGTAGTCGAGGGTCCTCTGGAAACACCATATATTTT | CASSRGSSGNTIYF
TRBJ1-2 | TRBV7-9 | NA | 13 | TRBD1 | TGTGCCAGCAGCCGCCGGGACAGCTATGGCTACACCTTC | CASSRRDSYGYTF
TRBJ1-2 | TRBV11-2 | once | 13 | NA | TGTGCCAGCAGCCAACAGGGCGCCTATGGCTACACCTTC | CASSQQGAYGYTF
TRBJ1-2 | TRBV4-1 | NA | 18 | TRBD1 | TGCGCCAGCAGCCAAGTCGGGTCCCTGACAGGGAGCTCCTATGGCTACACCTTC | CASSQVGSLTGSSYGYTF
TRBJ2-1 | TRBV6-5 | few | 14 | TRBD2 | TGTGCCAGCAGGACTAGCCCCTCCTACAATGAGCAGTTCTTC | CASRTSPSYNEQFF
TRBJ2-1 | TRBV2 | few | 16 | TRBD2 | TGTGCCAGCAGTGATCTAGCGGGGGGGCTATACAATGAGCAGTTCTTC | CASSDLAGGLYNEQFF
TRBJ1-6 | TRBV2 | NA | 16 | NA | TGTGCCAGCAGTGGGACAGCCAACGCCTATAATTCACCCCTCCACTTT | CASSGTANAYNSPLHF
TRBJ2-7 | TRBV6-5 | NA | 15 | TRBD1 | TGTGCCAGCAGTTACCAGGGACAGGGCCTCTACGAGCAGTACTTC | CASSYQGQGLYEQYF
TRBJ2-2 | TRBV7-3 | NA | 15 | NA | TGTGCCAGCAGCTTACAGGATTCGAACACCGGGGAGCTGTTTTTT | CASSLQDSNTGELFF
TRBJ1-5 | TRBV3-1/TRBV3-2 | once | 17 | NA | TGTGCCAGCAGCCAAGAAGAAGGTCGGGGATACAATCAGCCCCAGCATTTT | CASSQEEGRGYNQPQHF
TRBJ2-3 | TRBV7-3 | NA | 17 | TRBD2 | TGTGCCAGCAGCTTACTTGGAGGTAGCGGGGCCACAGATACGCAGTATTTT | CASSLLGGSGATDTQYF